This T cell receptor (beta chain) was identified during a study of human T cells and chemical hapten exposure. This CDR3 contains 18 residues. Losses at the gene ends were 0 bases for V and 1 base for J; bases not matched to a gene: 12. In germline, CDR1 is DFQATT, CDR2 SNEGSKA (reference sequence). This clonotype has ten or more counts. Time point meaning: pre-sensitization, week 0. The treatment: therapeutic diphenylcyclopropenone sensitization with weekly scalp DPC. RNA extraction used unfractionated whole blood as the source of total RNA. Unique molecular identifiers were linked by the library to individual cDNA molecules. TCRdb recomputed calls from the RACE reads with MiXCR, one row per CDR3 protein. Of under 90,000 distinct CDR3 sequences listed, 8% to 10% are singletons.

Material: whole blood, obtained in connection with sensitization to the hapten diphenylcyclopropenone (DPC). The TCR originated in a woman aged 40 to 50 with alopecia areata. Some clones in this sample may be carry-over from other donors' samples. The V gene is TRBV20-1, the J gene TRBJ2-5; 9 positions match TRBD1. CDR3 sequence reads: CSARDLQGQGIFQETQYF. The DNA of the CDR3 is TGCAGTGCTAGAGATCTTCAGGGACAGGGAATATTCCAAGAGACCCAGTACTTC.